This TCR beta chain was identified during a study of somatic mutations in cytotoxic T cells in rheumatoid arthritis. Study-level information: Each patient's diagnosis was followed right away by a blood draw (approximately 28 ml EDTA), before any treatment.

Points on this clone: Its antigen remains unknown.

Germline lookup yields CDR1 SGHAT and CDR2 FQNNGV. The CDR3 consists of 14 residues. Trimming stripped 2 bases from V and 3 bases from J, with 11 bases between. Study conclusions and caveats: Each of about an eighth of the roughly 65 patients had a largest CD8+ clone that made up more than 20% of CD8+ cells.

Profiling relied on immunoSEQ multiplex PCR, and the TCRdb table lists in-frame clones only, not all of them. The sample comprises roughly 20,000 clones, about 80% of which are singletons, and about 8.9% rests with the top ten. The chain couples TRBV11-2 to TRBJ2-7; D perhaps matches TRBD1 (6 bases). The TCR comes from an adult with rheumatoid arthritis. What was sequenced was CD8+ T cells sorted from blood. Written as DNA, the CDR3 is TGTGCCAGCAGCTTATATCAGGGGATCTACGAGCAGTACTTC. Translated: CASSLYQGIYEQYF.